Each of the 25 T cell receptor beta chains below was sequenced from the same sample in a study of T cell changes during pregnancy in multiple sclerosis. The method was immunoSEQ multiplex PCR; TCRdb's version includes in-frame clones alone and lacks a portion of them. The top ten clones hold approximately 0.41% of a sample with around 36,000 clones, roughly 90% of them seen once. This specimen consisted of CD4+ T cells from peripheral blood mononuclear cells, obtained in the third trimester of pregnancy. The receptors stem from a female donor with multiple sclerosis, enrolled in a pregnancy study.

This sequence joins TRBV5-1 and TRBJ1-1, with 7 positions matching TRBD1. The V segment lost 7 bases and the J segment 10 bases; nucleotides outside the gene matches: 10. The CDR3 consists of 12 residues. Germline CDR1 SGHRS, CDR2 YFSETQ. The CDR3 nucleotides read TGCGCCAGCTTCGACGGGGCAGGGGGAGCTTTCTTT. Translation: CASFDGAGGAFF.

The chain links TRBV25-1 to TRBJ2-5, with 10 bases lining up with TRBD2. The germline gives CDR1 MGHDK, CDR2 SYGVNS. The length of the CDR3 is 13 residues. Losses at the gene ends were 4 bases for V and 5 bases for J; bases not matched to a gene: 1. CDR3 nucleotide sequence: TGTGCCAGCAGTGGAGCGGGAGGGGAGACCCAGTACTTC. It encodes CASSGAGGETQYF.

This clone was counted a single time. J is TRBJ2-3 and V is TRBV5-1; D might be TRBD2 (6 bases). CDR1 SGHRS and CDR2 YFSETQ come from the germline V gene. Trimming removed 0 bases from V and 4 bases from J, with 12 bases in between. The CDR3 extends over 15 amino acids. CDR3 sequence (DNA): TGCGCCAGCAGCTTGGATACGACTAGGGCAGATACGCAGTATTTT. This gives the protein CASSLDTTRADTQYF.

The chain links TRBV27 to TRBJ2-3; 15 positions match TRBD2. The CDR3 has 17 residues. The J segment lost 6 bases and the V segment lost 4 bases, leaving 8 bases of the junction unmatched. Per the germline V gene, CDR1 is MNHEY and CDR2 is SMNVEV (reference sequence). CDR3 coding DNA: TGTGCCAGCAGTTCCGCCGGGACTAGCGGGAGGTCGGATACGCAGTATTTT. Protein: CASSSAGTSGRSDTQYF.

This clone was picked up a small number of times. The J gene is TRBJ2-1, the V gene TRBV9, with D possibly matching TRBD2 (6 bases). The CDR3 has 15 residues. The V and J ends lost 0 bases and 4 bases respectively, with 11 bases between them. Germline loops: CDR1 SGDLS, CDR2 YYNGEE. For the CDR3, the DNA is TGTGCCAGCAGCGTAGCGGGAGAGTCTTACAATGAGCAGTTCTTC. Translating gives CASSVAGESYNEQFF.

Remarks on this clone: The sample holds other DNA sequences that translate to the same CDR3. V and J are TRBV6-5 and TRBJ1-2; D is unclear. The CDR3 is 13 residues long. Trimming took 0 bases from V and 6 from J, leaving 8 bases between them. CDR1 and CDR2 from the germline V gene are MNHEY and SVGAGI. The CDR3 reads CASSYSRDHGYTF. As DNA, the CDR3 is TGTGCCAGCAGTTACTCTCGGGATCATGGCTACACCTTC.

The V call is TRBV18, the J call TRBJ1-1; D is possibly TRBD1 (5 bases). This CDR3 comprises 13 residues. Trimming left V 3 bases short and J 8 bases short, with 13 bases between. The germline CDR1 and CDR2 sequences are KGHSH and LQKENI. In DNA form, the CDR3 reads TGTGCCAGCTCACCCGGGGGTAACAGGGAAGCTTTCTTT. Encoded protein: CASSPGGNREAFF.

A single count supports this clone. The gene calls are TRBV19 and TRBJ2-3, with 11 nucleotides matching TRBD2. CDR3 length: 22 amino acids. The V segment lost 5 bases and the J segment 4 bases; nucleotides outside the gene matches: 26. The V gene's germline CDR1 is LNHDA and CDR2 SQIVND (reference sequence). In DNA form, the CDR3 reads TGTGCCAGTAGTTACACTAGCGGGAGATCCCAGGGCCGGGGAGTATACTCAGATACGCAGTATTTT. Amino acid sequence: CASSYTSGRSQGRGVYSDTQYF.

The chain has TRBV6-5 and TRBJ1-2, with a tentative D call TRBD1 (5 bases). The CDR3 loop spans 16 amino acids. The germline V and J ends were trimmed by 2 bases and 3 bases, with 16 bases remaining between them. Germline values: CDR1 MNHEY, CDR2 SVGAGI. CDR3 DNA sequence: TGTGCCAGCAGTTACCTCGTGACAGACGGTTACTATGGCTACACCTTC. Its protein is CASSYLVTDGYYGYTF.

The genes are TRBV7-2 and TRBJ1-1; possibly TRBD1 for D (5 bases). The germline V gene encodes CDR1 SGHTA and CDR2 FQGNSA. CDR3 length equals 13 residues. V was cut by 3 bases and J by 4 bases, with 9 bases left in between. CDR3 nucleotide sequence: TGTGCCAGCAGCTTCAGGGAGGCCACTGAAGCTTTCTTT. Amino acid sequence: CASSFREATEAFF. Variable domain in full (rest from reference TRBV7-2 and TRBJ1-1): GAGVSQSPSNKVTEKGKDVELRCDPISGHTALYWYRQSLGQGLEFLIYFQGNSAPDKSGLPSDRFSAERTGGSVSTLTIQRTQQEDSAVYLCASSFREATEAFFGQGTRLTVV.

The chain recombines TRBV30 with TRBJ2-3; 15 bases match TRBD2. Unmatched junction bases numbered 5, after V lost 3 bases and J lost 4 bases. The CDR3 is made up of 16 amino acids. The V gene's germline CDR1 is GTSNPN and CDR2 SVGIG (reference sequence). The CDR3 DNA is TGTGCCTGGAGCCGGACTAGCGGGAGGGTCTCAGATACGCAGTATTTT. Protein: CAWSRTSGRVSDTQYF.

The chain employs TRBV25-1 and TRBJ2-1; 11 bases match TRBD2. The CDR3 is made up of 16 amino acids. Germline V gene sequence: CDR1 MGHDK, CDR2 SYGVNS. V trimming: 3 bases; J trimming: 7 bases; junction bases outside the gene matches: 8. The DNA of the CDR3 is TGTGCCAGCAGTGACCCCCTAGCGGGAGGTTGGAATGAGCAGTTCTTC. It encodes CASSDPLAGGWNEQFF.

The chain couples TRBV15 to TRBJ2-1; 8 bases align to TRBD2. Germline V CDR1 and CDR2: LNHNV, YYDKDF (reference sequence). CDR3 length: 16 amino acids. V was clipped by 9 bases and J by 2 bases; unmatched bases: 12. The CDR3 region has the DNA TGTGCCACACACACTCCGGGACTAGGGGCCTACAATGAGCAGTTCTTC. Its translation is CATHTPGLGAYNEQFF.

This chain connects TRBV5-1 to TRBJ2-1; 14 bases are a match to TRBD2. Unmatched junction bases numbered 7, after V lost 4 bases and J lost 7 bases. The CDR3 runs 16 residues. Germline CDR1 SGHRS, CDR2 YFSETQ. CDR3 region: CASSPHRLAGGNEQFF. CDR3 nucleotide sequence: TGCGCCAGCAGCCCTCATAGACTAGCGGGAGGGAATGAGCAGTTCTTC.

The rearrangement links TRBV5-1 to TRBJ1-4; 7 bases align to TRBD1. The germline V gene encodes CDR1 SGHRS and CDR2 YFSETQ. The length of the CDR3 is 14 residues. V dropped 4 bases and J dropped 6; count of bases not matched to a gene: 6. The CDR3 DNA is TGCGCCAGCAGCCCGACAGGGACGGATGAAAAACTGTTTTTT. Its protein product is CASSPTGTDEKLFF.

The V gene is TRBV2, the J gene TRBJ1-2; D call uncertain. Trimming removed 8 bases from V and 4 bases from J, with 14 bases in between. This CDR3 has 13 amino acids. CDR1 is SNHLY and CDR2 is FYNNEI in the germline V gene. CDR3 sequence reads: CASSYGGSYGYTF. Here the CDR3 DNA reads TGTGCCAGCTCCTATGGAGGAAGCTATGGCTACACCTTC. Drawing the rest from reference TRBV2 and TRBJ1-2, the complete variable domain is EPEVTQTPSHQVTQMGQEVILRCVPISNHLYFYWYRQILGQKVEFLVSFYNNEISEKSEIFDDQFSVERPDGSNFTLKIRSTKLEDSAMYFCASSYGGSYGYTFGSGTRLTVV.

This clone was counted a single time. The chain uses TRBV28 and TRBJ2-2; the match to TRBD2 covers 8 bases. Germline CDR1 MDHEN, CDR2 SYDVKM. The V segment lost 7 bases and the J segment 9 bases; nucleotides outside the gene matches: 10. CDR3 length: 14 amino acids. CDR3 in DNA: TGTGCCAGCAACGGGGGGGGTTTGGGCCGGGAGCTGTTTTTT. Its translation is CASNGGGLGRELFF.

The V call is TRBV28, the J call TRBJ2-6; D remains ambiguous. Germline-derived CDR1 and CDR2 are MDHEN and SYDVKM. The CDR3 consists of 15 residues. Trimming shortened V by 6 bases and J by 0 bases, and 9 bases separated the two germline ends. Here the CDR3 reads CASSLEGSGANVLTF. In DNA, the CDR3 is TGTGCCAGCAGCCTAGAAGGCTCTGGGGCCAACGTCCTGACTTTC.

The genes are TRBV5-5 and TRBJ2-1, with D perhaps matching TRBD2 (6 bases). The CDR3 runs to 15 residues. V lost 2 bases to trimming and J lost 3 bases, with 12 bases between them. Looked up from germline, CDR1 is SGHKS and CDR2 is YYEKEE (reference sequence). The CDR3 region has the DNA TGTGCCAGCAGCTTAGCGGCGGGAAACTACAATGAGCAGTTCTTC. Protein product: CASSLAAGNYNEQFF.

The chain links TRBV5-1 to TRBJ2-1; D might be TRBD2 (5 bases). The ends were cut back, 5 bases at V and 6 bases at J, with 18 bases in the middle. The CDR3 spans 15 residues. The V gene's germline CDR1 is SGHRS and CDR2 YFSETQ. The CDR3 spells CASRSATNKGNEQFF. The CDR3 DNA follows: TGCGCCAGCAGGTCCGCGACTAACAAGGGCAATGAGCAGTTCTTC.

The rearrangement uses TRBV2 and TRBJ2-5; 8 positions match TRBD2. Germline CDR1 and CDR2: SNHLY and FYNNEI. The CDR3 extends over 14 amino acids. The ends lost 7 bases at V and 5 bases at J; junction bases unmatched: 9. In DNA form, the CDR3 reads TGTGCCAGCACCGGGACTAGTCCCGACGAGACCCAGTACTTC. Its protein product is CASTGTSPDETQYF.

The V and J genes are TRBV10-3 and TRBJ2-7; TRBD2 is a possible D gene (5 bases). Looked up from germline, CDR1 is ENHRY and CDR2 is SYGVKD. The germline V and J ends were trimmed by 2 bases and 3 bases, with 11 bases remaining between them. The CDR3 consists of 14 residues. The CDR3 is CAISERSSIYEQYF. Written as DNA, the CDR3 is TGTGCCATCAGTGAGCGGTCTAGCATCTACGAGCAGTACTTC.

This clone was recorded a few times. The V and J genes are TRBV4-2 and TRBJ2-1; 10 bases map to TRBD2. This CDR3 contains 16 residues. V lost 0 bases, J lost 6 bases, and 5 bases stayed unmatched. Germline V gene data show CDR1 as LGHNA and CDR2 as YNFKEQ. The CDR3 protein is CASSQDISGRANEQFF. As DNA, the CDR3 is TGTGCCAGCAGCCAAGATATAAGCGGGAGGGCCAATGAGCAGTTCTTC.

The V and J genes are TRBV2 and TRBJ2-4; D perhaps matches TRBD1 (6 bases). The V end lost 1 base, the J end lost 6 bases, and 13 bases lay between the germline ends. The CDR3 consists of 15 residues. Germline CDR1 reads SNHLY; CDR2 reads FYNNEI. The CDR3 loop is CASSEVRTDSNIQYF. CDR3 nucleotide sequence: TGTGCCAGCAGTGAAGTCAGGACAGACTCAAACATTCAGTACTTC.

This clone was detected once. J is TRBJ2-2 and V is TRBV6-1; the match to TRBD2 covers 7 bases. The CDR3 runs to 16 residues. Losses at the gene ends were 0 bases for V and 4 bases for J; bases not matched to a gene: 5. Germline CDR1 MNHNS, CDR2 SASEGT. This CDR3 is CASSEAATSSTGELFF. DNA for the CDR3: TGTGCCAGCAGTGAAGCGGCGACTAGCAGCACCGGGGAGCTGTTTTTT.